What follows are 14 T cell receptor beta chains derived from one specimen sequenced in a study of T cells in Graves' hyperthyroidism and ophthalmopathy. TCR beta CDR3 region amplification was performed from RNA transcripts. HTBI primers were employed in a first-round RT-PCR of the TCR CDR3. TCRdb itself ran the multiplex PCR reads through MiXCR, one entry per CDR3 protein. The data show hundreds of thousands of distinct CDR3 sequences, roughly 16% seen once. The sample consisted of blood. Receptors were obtained from a woman aged 40 to 50 with Graves' ophthalmopathy.

This clonotype came up a few times. The chain recombines TRBV19 with TRBJ2-7, with 9 bases lining up with TRBD1. The CDR3 spans 13 residues. The V gene end was trimmed by 4 bases and the J gene end by 6 bases; junction bases not matched to a gene: 4. The germline CDR1 and CDR2 sequences are LNHDA and SQIVND (reference sequence). CDR3 in amino acids: CASSTGQGFEQYF. CDR3 coding DNA: TGTGCCAGTAGTACTGGACAGGGGTTCGAGCAGTACTTC.

This clonotype was found many times. The rearrangement uses TRBV28 and TRBJ1-1; no definite D call. There are 14 residues in the CDR3. Germline CDR1 is MDHEN and CDR2 is SYDVKM. V was pared by 6 bases and J by 4 bases, with 15 bases between. CDR3 coding DNA: TGTGCCAGCAGGATGGGGTTATCGGGCACTGAAGCTTTCTTT. This codes for CASRMGLSGTEAFF.

This clonotype was seen ten or more times. The rearrangement links TRBV2 to TRBJ2-7; TRBD1 or TRBD2 may be the D gene (6 bases each). The CDR3 has 14 amino acids. Trimming left V 8 bases short and J 3 bases short, with 17 bases between. Germline V gene data show CDR1 as SNHLY and CDR2 as FYNNEI. The CDR3 sequence is CASLGSGASYEQYF. As DNA, the CDR3 is TGTGCCAGCCTCGGTTCGGGGGCCAGCTACGAGCAGTACTTC.

With respect to this clonotype: This may be a read error, as it is one base from a much larger clone. This chain uses TRBV3-1 with TRBJ2-2; 7 nucleotides agree with TRBD1. The CDR3 sequence is 15 residues long. After removal of 7 bases from V and 3 bases from J, the junction contained 8 bases not matched to a gene. The germline V gene encodes CDR1 LGHDT and CDR2 YNNKEL (reference sequence). As DNA, the CDR3 is TGTGCCAGCAACCAGGGGACAGTAGACACCGGGGAGCTGTTTTTT. Its translation is CASNQGTVDTGELFF.

The sample holds many counts of this clonotype. V is TRBV30 and J is TRBJ2-1; perhaps D is TRBD1 or TRBD2 (5 bases each). The CDR3 is 12 amino acids. Trimming cost V 4 bases and J 8 bases, with 12 bases left between them. Germline V CDR1 and CDR2: GTSNPN, SVGIG (reference sequence). In DNA, the CDR3 is TGTGCCTGGATGGGGGTTGGGGATGAGCAGTTCTTC. This gives the protein CAWMGVGDEQFF.

The V call is TRBV12-3 or TRBV12-4, the J call TRBJ1-5; D might be TRBD1 (6 bases). Trimming removed 4 bases from V and 7 bases from J, with 17 bases in between. CDR3 length equals 15 residues. The CDR3: CASSSRDTGRQPQHF. The CDR3 DNA sequence: TGTGCCAGCAGTTCCCGGGACACTGGGAGGCAGCCCCAGCATTTT.

This clonotype was seen a handful of times. CDR3 nucleotide sequence: TGTGCCAGCAGTGAAGAACCCACAGGAATTAGGCGTGGCTACACCTTC. It is translated as CASSEEPTGIRRGYTF. The chain combines TRBV6-1 with TRBJ1-2; a possible D gene is TRBD1 (5 bases). Germline lookup yields CDR1 MNHNS and CDR2 SASEGT. V was clipped by 1 base and J by 7 bases, with 19 bases between them. The CDR3 is 16 amino acids.

Concerning this clonotype itself: Given a much more abundant clone one base away, this may be a read error. This chain uses TRBV18 with TRBJ2-2; D unresolved. The CDR3 runs 15 residues. CDR1 is KGHSH and CDR2 is LQKENI in the germline V gene. The CDR3, as DNA: TGTGTCAGCTCACCACCGAGGACGAACACCGGGGAGCTGTTTTTT. This gives the protein CVSSPPRTNTGELFF. Supplemented by reference TRBV18 and TRBJ2-2, the full variable domain reads NAGVMQNPRHLVRRRGQEARLRCSPMKGHSHVYWYRQLPEEGLKFMVYLQKENIIDESGMPKERFSAEFPKEGPSILRIQQVVRGDSAAYFCVSSPPRTNTGELFFGEGSRLTVL.

In its sample, this clonotype was seen a few times. The chain employs TRBV7-8 and TRBJ1-2, with 7 bases that match TRBD1. V shed 1 base and J 8 bases; nucleotides not matched to a gene: 10. The CDR3 covers 15 residues. Germline lookup yields CDR1 SGHVS and CDR2 FQNEAQ. CDR3 amino acids: CASSLGGQDLSGYTF. As DNA, the CDR3 is TGTGCCAGCAGCTTAGGAGGACAGGATTTGAGCGGCTACACCTTC.

This clonotype appeared a few times. V usage is TRBV7-9 and J usage is TRBJ2-2; 11 bases align to TRBD2. The germline gives CDR1 SEHNR, CDR2 FQNEAQ (reference sequence). V lost 7 bases, J lost 7 bases, and 14 bases stayed unmatched. This CDR3 region has 17 residues. CDR3 bases: TGTGCCAGCAAGACCGACACTAGCGGGAGTGTCAACGGGGAGCTGTTTTTT. It codes for CASKTDTSGSVNGELFF.

This clonotype was found a few times. The rearrangement uses TRBV6-1 and TRBJ1-4; D not certain. Per the germline V gene, CDR1 is MNHNS and CDR2 is SASEGT. There are 16 residues in the CDR3. V dropped 4 bases and J dropped 8 bases, with 20 bases sitting between them. CDR3 DNA sequence: TGTGCCAGCAGTGCTACCAGAGCGGTCGGGCGGGAAAAACTGTTTTTT. Protein: CASSATRAVGREKLFF.

This clonotype was observed a handful of times. The chain joins TRBV19 to TRBJ2-2, with unresolved D. Trimming shortened V by 6 bases and J by 5 bases, and 19 bases separated the two germline ends. Germline V gene sequence: CDR1 LNHDA, CDR2 SQIVND (reference sequence). The CDR3 sequence is 16 residues long. For the CDR3, the DNA is TGTGCCAGTAGCGTCCGAGGAAGGGCTGGGACCGGGGAGCTGTTTTTT. This translates into CASSVRGRAGTGELFF.

The sample holds one count of this clonotype. A clone one base away is much larger, so this may be a read error. The chain joins TRBV6-2 or TRBV6-3 to TRBJ1-1; D not resolved. Germline CDR1 and CDR2: MNHEY and SVGEGT. The CDR3 has 12 amino acids. In DNA, the CDR3 is TGTGCCGGCAGTGCCAGAGGAACTGAAGCTTTCTTT. It codes for CAGSARGTEAFF.

This clonotype was counted many times. This chain connects TRBV18 to TRBJ2-7; the D gene is possibly TRBD1 (6 bases). CDR1 and CDR2 (germline): KGHSH, LQKENI. V lost 4 bases to trimming and J lost 6 bases, with 19 bases between them. CDR3 length: 15 residues. The CDR3 loop is CASSRTAETGGEQYF. The CDR3 coding sequence is TGTGCCAGCTCACGAACCGCCGAGACAGGAGGCGAGCAGTACTTC.